This T cell receptor beta chain was captured by sequencing in a study of cytomegalovirus exposure and HLA in healthy donors. CDR3 length: 16 amino acids. J lost 5 bases, V lost 0 bases, and 4 bases had no gene match. Per germline, CDR1 SGDLS and CDR2 YYNGEE. This PCR relied on a set of 60 Vbeta primers and 13 Jbeta primers. Sequencing used immunoSEQ multiplex PCR; TCRdb keeps in-frame clones, though not all of them. The data contain a few hundred thousand clones, 80% to 90% of them seen just once; the ten biggest clones take up about 3.1%. This chain connects TRBV9 to TRBJ2-1; 11 bases are a match to TRBD2. The sequenced material came from PBMCs. This clonotype originated in a young man in good health and CMV-seronegative. The CDR3 region has the DNA TGTGCCAGCAGCGTAGCTTTACTAGCGGGGGACAATGAGCAGTTCTTC. This encodes CASSVALLAGDNEQFF.